These T cell receptor beta chains were read from a single sample in a study of T cells expressing NK-cell markers. With the 5' RACE reads reprocessed, TCRdb shows one record per CDR3 protein and no DNA. This sample's clone table lists around 110,000 distinct CDR3 sequences. Sequencing was done on a sample of blood T cells: a sorted CD56 or NKG2C T cell subset, CD4+ or CD8+ T cells, or bulk PBMC T cells (not recorded which). All receptors derive from a woman aged 18 to 75 in good health. The CDR3 runs from the conserved cysteine through the conserved F or W. Fields, in order: J gene, V gene, CDR3 protein.

J: TRBJ1-1; V: TRBV12-3/TRBV12-4; CDR3: CASIPSAEAFF
J: TRBJ2-2; V: TRBV7-9; CDR3: CASSLAEQELFF
J: TRBJ2-5; V: TRBV13; CDR3: CASSPPLAGQETQYF
J: TRBJ2-2; V: TRBV20-1; CDR3: CSARDLAVGNTGELFF
J: TRBJ2-7; V: TRBV7-9; CDR3: CASSLFSGVTYEQYF
J: TRBJ2-7; V: TRBV20-1; CDR3: CSADGSSYEQYF
J: TRBJ2-1; V: TRBV6-1; CDR3: CASRGAAGGDYNEQFF
J: TRBJ2-3; V: TRBV2; CDR3: CASSATLAGGPRDTQYF
J: TRBJ2-2; V: TRBV12-3/TRBV12-4; CDR3: CASTPRGYLTGELFF
J: TRBJ2-2; V: TRBV3-1; CDR3: CASSASGGSGELFF
J: TRBJ2-7; V: TRBV6-1; CDR3: CASRLAVGHPGMREQYF
J: TRBJ2-7; V: TRBV12-3/TRBV12-4; CDR3: CASRRTQSYEQYF
J: TRBJ2-2; V: TRBV12-3/TRBV12-4; CDR3: CASSPLTLNTGELFF
J: TRBJ2-5; V: TRBV5-5; CDR3: CASSLMTGEGETQYF
J: TRBJ1-5; V: TRBV5-6; CDR3: CASSLAGNSNQPQHF
J: TRBJ2-3; V: TRBV7-2; CDR3: CASSPPDYPSTDTQYF
J: TRBJ2-2; V: TRBV25-1; CDR3: CASSELGGNTGELFF
J: TRBJ2-1; V: TRBV20-1; CDR3: CSASAGVEQFF
J: TRBJ2-1; V: TRBV29-1; CDR3: CSVATGDSYNEQFF
J: TRBJ2-3; V: TRBV29-1; CDR3: CSVAGASGRTTDTQYF
J: TRBJ1-4; V: TRBV12-3/TRBV12-4; CDR3: CASSPPGQGTEKLFF
J: TRBJ2-3; V: TRBV29-1; CDR3: CIAGPIDTQYF
J: TRBJ2-3; V: TRBV7-9; CDR3: CASSLTSGGYTDTQYF
J: TRBJ2-2; V: TRBV27; CDR3: CASRAGGNTGELFF
J: TRBJ2-6; V: TRBV29-1; CDR3: CSALVDSGANVLTF